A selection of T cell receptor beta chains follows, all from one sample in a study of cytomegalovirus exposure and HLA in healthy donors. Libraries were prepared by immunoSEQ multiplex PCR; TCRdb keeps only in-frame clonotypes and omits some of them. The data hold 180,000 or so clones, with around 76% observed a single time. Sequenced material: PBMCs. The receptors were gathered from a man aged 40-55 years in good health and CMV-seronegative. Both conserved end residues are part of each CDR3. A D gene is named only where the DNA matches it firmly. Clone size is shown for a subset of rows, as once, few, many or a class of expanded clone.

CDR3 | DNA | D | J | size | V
CASSFNGLGYQETQYF | TGTGCCAGCAGCTTCAACGGACTAGGGTACCAAGAGACCCAGTACTTC | TRBD2 | TRBJ2-5 | NA | TRBV7-2
CASSVSGTGTEAFF | TGTGCCAGCAGCGTATCCGGGACAGGTACTGAAGCTTTCTTT | TRBD1 | TRBJ1-1 | NA | TRBV9
CASSRWDIAKNIQYF | TGTGCCAGCAGCCGCTGGGACATAGCCAAAAACATTCAGTACTTC | NA | TRBJ2-4 | NA | TRBV5-6
CASSDMTRETQYF | TGTGCCAGCAGTGATATGACTCGGGAGACCCAGTACTTC | NA | TRBJ2-5 | NA | TRBV6-1
CTSSQEASNQPQHF | TGCACCAGCAGCCAAGAGGCTAGCAATCAGCCCCAGCATTTT | NA | TRBJ1-5 | NA | TRBV1
CASSFGPTGNEKLFF | TGTGCCAGCAGCTTTGGTCCCACGGGTAATGAAAAACTGTTTTTT | NA | TRBJ1-4 | NA | TRBV11-3
CASSQSWSEQFF | TGCGCCAGCAGCCAATCATGGAGTGAGCAGTTCTTC | NA | TRBJ2-1 | NA | TRBV4-3
CASSFARGAAEFGNTIYF | TGCGCCAGCAGCTTCGCCCGGGGGGCAGCGGAGTTCGGAAACACCATATATTTT | NA | TRBJ1-3 | NA | TRBV5-1
CASSWGTGRSSYEQYF | TGTGCCAGCAGCTGGGGGACAGGGAGAAGCTCCTACGAGCAGTACTTC | TRBD1 | TRBJ2-7 | NA | TRBV28
CAISESEADTQYF | TGTGCCATCAGTGAGTCGGAGGCAGATACGCAGTATTTT | NA | TRBJ2-3 | once | TRBV10-3
CASSFFDRGGSPLHF | TGTGCCAGCAGTTTTTTCGACAGGGGTGGCTCACCCCTCCACTTT | TRBD1 | TRBJ1-6 | NA | TRBV28
CASKRRLSGNTIYF | TGTGCCAGCAAAAGGCGGCTCTCTGGAAACACCATATATTTT | NA | TRBJ1-3 | once | TRBV21-1
CASSVGLVGDNEQFF | TGTGCCAGCAGCGTGGGACTAGTCGGAGACAATGAGCAGTTCTTC | TRBD2 | TRBJ2-1 | once | TRBV9
CASSLDGPYQPQHF | TGTGCCAGCAGCTTAGATGGCCCGTATCAGCCCCAGCATTTT | NA | TRBJ1-5 | NA | TRBV11-2
CASSSPGQGGTEAFF | TGTGCCAGCAGTTCCCCAGGACAGGGGGGCACTGAAGCTTTCTTT | TRBD1 | TRBJ1-1 | NA | TRBV28
CASSHLGRNTGELFF | TGCGCCAGCAGCCATCTAGGTCGGAACACCGGGGAGCTGTTTTTT | NA | TRBJ2-2 | NA | TRBV4-3
CASSPQRGTGELFF | TGCGCCAGCAGCCCACAAAGGGGGACCGGGGAGCTGTTTTTT | NA | TRBJ2-2 | few | TRBV4-3
CASSQGVKGESYNEQFF | TGCGCCAGCAGCCAGGGGGTCAAGGGGGAATCCTACAATGAGCAGTTCTTC | NA | TRBJ2-1 | NA | TRBV4-3
CASSPGQGAQGNEKLFF | TGTGCCAGCAGCCCCGGACAGGGGGCGCAGGGCAATGAAAAACTGTTTTTT | TRBD1 | TRBJ1-4 | NA | TRBV5-4
CARSRGGGERYEQYF | TGTGCCAGATCAAGAGGGGGAGGGGAGCGCTACGAGCAGTACTTC | NA | TRBJ2-7 | NA | TRBV21-1
CASSLGDSREKLFF | TGCGCCAGCAGCTTGGGGGACAGCCGAGAAAAACTGTTTTTT | TRBD1 | TRBJ1-4 | NA | TRBV5-1
CASSLGDRVPYGYTF | TGTGCCAGCAGCTTAGGGGACAGGGTACCCTATGGCTACACCTTC | TRBD1 | TRBJ1-2 | NA | TRBV7-2
CASSEVQESPLHF | TGCGCCAGCAGCGAGGTACAAGAGTCACCCCTCCACTTT | NA | TRBJ1-6 | few | TRBV5-1
CASSAQGDQPQHF | TGTGCCAGCAGCGCACAGGGGGACCAGCCCCAGCATTTT | TRBD1 | TRBJ1-5 | NA | TRBV5-4
CASILGQGDTQYF | TGTGCCAGCATTCTAGGACAGGGGGATACGCAGTATTTT | TRBD1 | TRBJ2-3 | NA | TRBV6-1
CASSLKGRLGIVDPGELFF | TGTGCCAGCAGCTTAAAAGGGCGCCTCGGGATTGTGGACCCCGGGGAGCTGTTTTTT | NA | TRBJ2-2 | once | TRBV7-3
CAWSVSWGGETTDTQYF | TGTGCCTGGAGTGTCTCTTGGGGGGGCGAGACCACAGATACGCAGTATTTT | NA | TRBJ2-3 | NA | TRBV30
CASSVRTALTYEQYF | TGTGCCAGCAGTGTACGGACAGCTCTGACCTACGAGCAGTACTTC | NA | TRBJ2-7 | NA | TRBV6-1
CASSPRDRVGDTQYF | TGTGCCAGCAGCCCCCGGGACAGGGTGGGAGATACGCAGTATTTT | TRBD1 | TRBJ2-3 | few | TRBV4-2
CASRTGGPRETQYF | TGTGCCAGCAGGACGGGGGGGCCAAGGGAGACCCAGTACTTC | TRBD2 | TRBJ2-5 | NA | TRBV27
CASSFKGGRQYF | TGTGCCAGCAGTTTCAAAGGGGGTCGGCAGTACTTC | NA | TRBJ2-7 | NA | TRBV28
CASSFRGEETQYF | TGTGCCAGCAGTTTCCGGGGGGAAGAGACCCAGTACTTC | TRBD2 | TRBJ2-5 | NA | TRBV27
CASRTTNTGELFF | TGTGCCAGCAGGACGACTAACACCGGGGAGCTGTTTTTT | NA | TRBJ2-2 | NA | TRBV6-5
CASSLLRDEQYF | TGCGCCAGCAGCTTGCTGAGGGACGAGCAGTACTTC | NA | TRBJ2-7 | NA | TRBV5-1
CSATLAGVYSYEQYF | TGCAGCGCCACTCTAGCGGGAGTTTACTCCTACGAGCAGTACTTC | TRBD2 | TRBJ2-7 | few | TRBV29-1
CASSWTGNTEAFF | TGTGCCAGCAGCTGGACAGGGAACACTGAAGCTTTCTTT | TRBD1 | TRBJ1-1 | NA | TRBV6-1
CAGLTTAGLQETQYF | TGTGCCGGCCTGACGACAGCGGGGCTTCAAGAGACCCAGTACTTC | TRBD2 | TRBJ2-5 | NA | TRBV7-9
CASSYQPGQRATNEKLFF | TGTGCCAGCTCCTACCAACCGGGACAGAGAGCAACTAATGAAAAACTGTTTTTT | TRBD1 | TRBJ1-4 | few | TRBV11-1
CAWSEQGASNQPQHF | TGTGCCTGGAGTGAACAGGGAGCGAGCAATCAGCCCCAGCATTTT | NA | TRBJ1-5 | few | TRBV30
CASSRQAQETQYF | TGTGCCAGCAGCCGACAGGCCCAAGAGACCCAGTACTTC | NA | TRBJ2-5 | NA | TRBV7-9
CASSQNPGTNTGELFF | TGCGCCAGCAGTCAGAACCCGGGGACGAACACCGGGGAGCTGTTTTTT | NA | TRBJ2-2 | NA | TRBV5-1
CASKKEQGVYNEQFF | TGTGCCAGCAAAAAGGAACAGGGGGTCTACAATGAGCAGTTCTTC | TRBD1 | TRBJ2-1 | NA | TRBV2
CSVVDSLNTEAFF | TGCAGCGTTGTGGACAGTTTGAACACTGAAGCTTTCTTT | NA | TRBJ1-1 | once | TRBV29-1
CASSFPGLAGSLRTDTQYF | TGTGCCAGCAGTTTTCCGGGACTAGCGGGCTCATTACGCACAGATACGCAGTATTTT | TRBD2 | TRBJ2-3 | NA | TRBV28
CASSWGIGLRSYEQYF | TGTGCCAGCTCATGGGGTATAGGACTCCGCTCCTACGAGCAGTACTTC | NA | TRBJ2-7 | NA | TRBV28
CASSFSGIEQFF | TGTGCCAGCAGCTTTTCGGGGATCGAGCAGTTCTTC | NA | TRBJ2-1 | NA | TRBV7-2
CSVPGQGFAEAFF | TGCAGCGTTCCAGGACAGGGGTTCGCTGAAGCTTTCTTT | TRBD1 | TRBJ1-1 | NA | TRBV29-1
CAISEPGGLGYGYTF | TGTGCCATCAGTGAACCAGGGGGCCTAGGCTATGGCTACACCTTC | TRBD1 | TRBJ1-2 | NA | TRBV10-3
CASSESLAGGRYGELFF | TGTGCCAGCAGTGAATCGCTGGCGGGGGGGCGGTACGGGGAGCTGTTTTTT | TRBD2 | TRBJ2-2 | NA | TRBV25-1
CASRPTSGVHGYTF | TGTGCCAGCAGGCCAACTTCGGGGGTACACGGCTACACCTTC | NA | TRBJ1-2 | once | TRBV27
CASSLSRANEKLFF | TGTGCCAGCAGCTTAAGCAGGGCCAATGAAAAACTGTTTTTT | NA | TRBJ1-4 | NA | TRBV13
CASSLAGSTYEQYF | TGTGCCAGCAGCTTGGCCGGGTCCACCTACGAGCAGTACTTC | NA | TRBJ2-7 | NA | TRBV5-4
CASSPQGVNYGYTF | TGTGCCAGCAGCCCACAGGGGGTTAACTATGGCTACACCTTC | TRBD1 | TRBJ1-2 | NA | TRBV6-4
CASSLTSEEQFF | TGCGCCAGCAGCTTAACTAGCGAGGAGCAGTTCTTC | TRBD2 | TRBJ2-1 | NA | TRBV5-1
CASSPRQGGTGELFF | TGTGCCAGCTCACCACGACAGGGGGGGACCGGGGAGCTGTTTTTT | TRBD1 | TRBJ2-2 | NA | TRBV18